The sequence of this TCR beta chain was determined in a study of immune evolution from preneoplasia to lung adenocarcinoma. In the study overall: HLA loss of heterozygosity: 6% to 7.5% AIS, less than 18% MIA, around 33% ADC, none AAH.

Between the mid-2010s and the late 2010s, patients underwent resection in Japan or China. Macro-dissection enriched premalignant or tumor cells before nucleic acid extraction. Broader study findings: Top clone frequencies peaked in normal lung, apparently declining through invasive adenocarcinoma.

Libraries were prepared by immunoSEQ multiplex PCR; TCRdb keeps only in-frame clonotypes and omits some of them. The repertoire consists of fewer than 13,000 clones, with about 76% occurring once and the leading ten covering roughly 9%. About this clone itself: Its target is unknown.

The germline V gene has CDR1 LNHNV and CDR2 YYDKDF (reference sequence). The length of the CDR3 is 14 residues. V was shortened by 5 bases and J by 5 bases, with 15 bases between the two germline ends. The sequence was obtained from an older donor with lung adenocarcinoma. This chain connects TRBV15 to TRBJ1-1; tentatively, D is TRBD1 (6 bases). The specimen sequenced was FFPE minimally invasive lung adenocarcinoma tissue. The CDR3 spells CATSLQRQGTEAFF. In DNA, the CDR3 is TGTGCCACCAGCCTCCAACGGCAGGGGACTGAAGCTTTCTTT.